Described below is a single T cell receptor beta chain sequence and its context. Germline-derived CDR1 and CDR2 are SGHVS and FNYEAQ. The length of the CDR3 is 17 residues. Trimming cost V 5 bases and J 1 base, with 18 bases left between them. This sample is part of a study of T cells in Graves' hyperthyroidism and ophthalmopathy. RNA transcripts provided the source from which TCR beta CDR3 regions were amplified. HTBI primers were the set used in a first-round RT-PCR of the TCR CDR3. MiXCR, applied by TCRdb to the multiplex PCR reads, yields one record per CDR3 protein. The sample shows 480,000 or so distinct CDR3 sequences, around 15% of them seen only once.

The specimen was blood. The origin of this receptor is a young woman with Graves' hyperthyroidism. The rearrangement links TRBV7-6 to TRBJ2-1; TRBD2 might be the D (5 bases). The CDR3 reads CASSQRPGGISYNEQFF. In DNA, the CDR3 is TGTGCCAGCAGCCAAAGACCTGGAGGTATATCCTACAATGAGCAGTTCTTC.